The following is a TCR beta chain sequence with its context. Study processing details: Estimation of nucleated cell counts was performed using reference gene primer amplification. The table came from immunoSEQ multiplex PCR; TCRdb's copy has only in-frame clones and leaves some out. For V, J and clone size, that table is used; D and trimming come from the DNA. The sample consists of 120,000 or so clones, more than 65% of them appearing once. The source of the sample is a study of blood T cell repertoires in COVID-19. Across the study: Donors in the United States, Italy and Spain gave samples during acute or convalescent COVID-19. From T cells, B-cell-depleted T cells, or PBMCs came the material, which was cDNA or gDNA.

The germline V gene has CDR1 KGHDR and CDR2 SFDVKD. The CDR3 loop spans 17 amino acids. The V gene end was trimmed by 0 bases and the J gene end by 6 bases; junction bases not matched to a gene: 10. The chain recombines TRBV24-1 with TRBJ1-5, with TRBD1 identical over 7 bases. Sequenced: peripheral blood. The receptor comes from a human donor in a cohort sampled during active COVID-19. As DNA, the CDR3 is TGTGCCACCAGTGATTTGGAGCGGGCAGGGGGACCTCAGCCCCAGCATTTT. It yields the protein CATSDLERAGGPQPQHF.